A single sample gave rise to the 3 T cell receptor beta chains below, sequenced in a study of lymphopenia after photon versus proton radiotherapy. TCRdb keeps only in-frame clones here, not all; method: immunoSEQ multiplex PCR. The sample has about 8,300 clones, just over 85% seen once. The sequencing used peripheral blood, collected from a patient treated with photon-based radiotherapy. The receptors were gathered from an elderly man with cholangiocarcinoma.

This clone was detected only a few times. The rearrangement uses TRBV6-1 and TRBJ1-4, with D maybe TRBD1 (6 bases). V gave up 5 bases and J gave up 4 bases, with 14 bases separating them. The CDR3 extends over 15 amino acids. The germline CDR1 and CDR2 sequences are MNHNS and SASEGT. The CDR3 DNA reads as TGTGCCAGCAGTCTAGACGGGGGCGGTAATGAAAAACTGTTTTTT. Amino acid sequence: CASSLDGGGNEKLFF.

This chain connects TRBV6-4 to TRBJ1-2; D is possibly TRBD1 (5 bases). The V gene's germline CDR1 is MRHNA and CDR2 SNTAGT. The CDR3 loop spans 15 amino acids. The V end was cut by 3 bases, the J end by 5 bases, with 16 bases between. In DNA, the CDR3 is TGTGCCAGCAGTGAAAGCTTGGGGGGTCTTTATGGCTACACCTTC. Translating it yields CASSESLGGLYGYTF.

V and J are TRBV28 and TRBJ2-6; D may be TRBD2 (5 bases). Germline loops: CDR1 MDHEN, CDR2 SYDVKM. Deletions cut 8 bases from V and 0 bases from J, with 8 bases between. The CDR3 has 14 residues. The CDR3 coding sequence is TGTGCCAGCCAGACTATCTCTGGGGCCAACGTCCTGACTTTC. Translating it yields CASQTISGANVLTF.